This T cell receptor (beta chain) was observed in a study of CD4 and CD8 cells across lung adenocarcinoma regions. A note on this clonotype: At one boundary the junction diverges from the germline segment, which might be a read error.

This CDR3 comprises 11 residues. TCRdb processed the PCR reads anew with MiXCR; each CDR3 protein has one entry. The sample records 15,000 to 20,000 distinct CDR3 sequences, about half being singletons. This receptor was obtained from a female donor with lung adenocarcinoma. The CD4 and CD8 labels of this study may be unreliable. This chain joins TRBV12-3 or TRBV12-4 and TRBJ2-5; a weak D match, TRBD2 (6 bases). Input material: CD8+ T cells from the center of a lung tumor. The CDR3 coding sequence is TGTGCCAGCCGCCGGGGGAAGGTCCTGTCTTTC. Residues: CASRRGKVLSF.